This T cell receptor beta chain was sequenced in a study of blood T cell repertoires in COVID-19. About the research overall: From T cells, B-cell-depleted T cells, or PBMCs came the material, which was cDNA or gDNA.

The V gene end was trimmed by 7 bases and the J gene end by 7 bases; junction bases not matched to a gene: 7. The length of the CDR3 is 13 residues. Germline CDR1 LNHDA, CDR2 SQIVND (reference sequence). TCRdb keeps only in-frame clones here, not all; method: immunoSEQ multiplex PCR. The sample carries about 260,000 clones, 85% recorded once. The V gene is TRBV19, the J gene TRBJ1-5; the match to TRBD1 covers 7 bases. This clonotype originated in a human donor in a cohort sampled during active COVID-19. Material: peripheral blood. CDR3 residues: CASTLTGTQPQHF. The CDR3, as DNA: TGTGCCAGTACCCTGACAGGGACCCAGCCCCAGCATTTT.